This TCR beta chain derives from a study of cytomegalovirus exposure and HLA in healthy donors. The study's findings and limits: Per a prior analysis, the majority of TCR beta V segments were productive roughly 90% or roughly 30% of the time. According to the study, around 180 TCR beta chains were cytomegalovirus-associated. Most subjects' HLA-A and HLA-B alleles were reportedly predicted from TCR beta sequences.

While unrecorded immune exposures were likely, the donors were nominally healthy when sampled. It was with 60 Vbeta and 13 Jbeta primers that the PCR ran. The data were produced by immunoSEQ multiplex PCR, yet TCRdb's version contains in-frame clones alone and is incomplete. The sample lists around 260,000 clones, around 80% occurring once. J gave up 4 bases and V 8 bases, and 13 bases lay outside the gene matches. The CDR3 extends over 16 amino acids. Germline lookup yields CDR1 SEHNR and CDR2 FQNEAQ (reference sequence). Comments on this clone: What it recognizes is unknown.

V and J are TRBV7-9 and TRBJ2-1; 8 positions match TRBD2. The sequence was obtained from a girl under 10 years old in good health and CMV-seronegative. Sequencing input: PBMCs. This CDR3 is CASHLRGGVRYNEQFF. CDR3 DNA: TGTGCCAGCCACCTACGGGGGGGGGTGAGGTACAATGAGCAGTTCTTC.